The source of this T cell receptor (beta chain) is a study of T cell responses to AZD1222 COVID-19 vaccine. This table comes from immunoSEQ multiplex PCR, and its TCRdb copy is limited to in-frame clones, with some not included. The sample holds 130,000 to 150,000 clones, about 92% seen once. Findings of the study overall: Seropositive AZD1222 recipients at baseline numbered only 6 or 7. Possibly, clonal diversity was underestimated; donors were largely white British and included more females. Rises in breadth and depth of Spike-specific TCRs came after two AZD1222 doses. Among vaccine-associated CD4 TCRs, coverage spanned spike, with dominance at 160-218 and 743-854.

The germline V and J ends were trimmed by 2 bases and 6 bases, with 25 bases remaining between them. Per germline, CDR1 MDHEN and CDR2 SYDVKM. The CDR3 covers 18 residues. In regard to this clone: The antigen is not known.

Sequenced material: peripheral blood, taken after recovery from COVID-19. The TCR originated in an adult who had recovered from COVID-19. The gene calls are TRBV28 and TRBJ1-2, with a weak D call TRBD1 (6 bases). The CDR3 nucleotides read TGTGCCAGCAGTTTAGGGGGGGAGGTCACAGACAGGTACCATGGCTACACCTTC. Translating it yields CASSLGGEVTDRYHGYTF.